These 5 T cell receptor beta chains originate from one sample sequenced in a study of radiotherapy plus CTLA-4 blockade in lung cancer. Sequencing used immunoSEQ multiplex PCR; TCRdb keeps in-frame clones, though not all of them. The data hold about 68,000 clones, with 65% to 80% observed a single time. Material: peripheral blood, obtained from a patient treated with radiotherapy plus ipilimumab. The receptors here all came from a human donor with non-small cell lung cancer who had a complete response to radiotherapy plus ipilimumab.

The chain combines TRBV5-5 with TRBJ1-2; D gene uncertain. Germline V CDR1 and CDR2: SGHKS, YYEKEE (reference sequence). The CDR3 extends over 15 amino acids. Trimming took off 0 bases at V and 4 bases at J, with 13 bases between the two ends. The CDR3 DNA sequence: TGTGCCAGCAGCTTGGACTTGGGCGGCGGCTATGGCTACACCTTC. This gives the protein CASSLDLGGGYGYTF.

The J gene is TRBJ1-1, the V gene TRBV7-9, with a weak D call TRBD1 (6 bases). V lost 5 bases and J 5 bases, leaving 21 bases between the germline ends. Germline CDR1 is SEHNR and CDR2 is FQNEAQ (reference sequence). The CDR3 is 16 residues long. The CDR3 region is CASSPRRGLETTEAFF. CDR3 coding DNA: TGTGCCAGCAGCCCCCGGAGGGGGTTAGAGACGACTGAAGCTTTCTTT.

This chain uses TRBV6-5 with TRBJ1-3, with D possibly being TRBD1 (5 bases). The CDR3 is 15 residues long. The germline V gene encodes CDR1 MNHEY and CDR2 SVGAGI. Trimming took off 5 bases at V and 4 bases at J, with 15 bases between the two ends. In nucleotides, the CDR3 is TGTGCCAGCAGTATAGAGGGACGGCCAGGAAACACCATATATTTT. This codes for CASSIEGRPGNTIYF.

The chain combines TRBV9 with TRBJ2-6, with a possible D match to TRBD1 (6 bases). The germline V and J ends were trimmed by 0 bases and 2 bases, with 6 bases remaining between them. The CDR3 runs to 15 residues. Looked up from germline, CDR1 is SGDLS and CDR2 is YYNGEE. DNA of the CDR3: TGTGCCAGCAGCGTAGCAGGGGCTGGGGCCAACGTCCTGACTTTC. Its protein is CASSVAGAGANVLTF.

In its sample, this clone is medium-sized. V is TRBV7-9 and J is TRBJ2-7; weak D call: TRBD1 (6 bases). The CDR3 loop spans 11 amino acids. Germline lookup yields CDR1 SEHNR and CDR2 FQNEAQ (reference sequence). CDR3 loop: CASSHTGLLDV. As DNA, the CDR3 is TGTGCCAGCAGCCATACAGGGCTCTTGGACGTC.